This TCR beta chain originates from a study of cytomegalovirus exposure and HLA in healthy donors. Study outcomes and limitations: Later analysis found that TCR beta chains associated with HLA were more clonally expanded than other, equally common chains. Rates of TCR association differed by HLA locus in a later analysis, with DRB1 highest and HLA-C lowest.

The CDR3 has 16 amino acids. Germline CDR1 reads SGHRS; CDR2 reads YFSETQ. The V gene lost 0 bases and the J gene lost 5 bases, with 17 bases spanning the gap. Primers: 60 Vbeta forward and 13 Jbeta reverse. Produced via immunoSEQ multiplex PCR; TCRdb's table is partial and in-frame only. The sample has 200,000 or so clones, about 83% seen once. A note on this clone: Its specificity is unknown.

The rearrangement uses TRBV5-1 and TRBJ1-1; D unresolved. This TCR was recovered from a girl between 5 and 17 years old in good health and CMV-seronegative. Sequenced sample: PBMCs. CDR3 sequence (DNA): TGCGCCAGCAGCTTGGGTTTCCGGCCGGGGAGAACTGAAGCTTTCTTT. Translation gives CASSLGFRPGRTEAFF.